This TCR beta chain was retrieved from a study of blood T cell repertoires in COVID-19. The wider study: Collection of acute and convalescent COVID-19 samples took place in the United States, Italy and Spain.

Patients of the Seattle cohort, enrolled during active infection, were followed longitudinally. This clone was detected a few times. The protocol was immunoSEQ multiplex PCR, while the TCRdb copy is restricted to in-frame clones and leaves out a portion. The sample carries approximately 320,000 clones, under 90% recorded once. The CDR3 extends over 13 amino acids. CDR1 is SNHLY, CDR2 FYNNEI, per germline. V lost 8 bases, J lost 9 bases, and 20 bases lay in between. The rearrangement links TRBV2 to TRBJ2-7, with D perhaps matching TRBD1 (6 bases). This clonotype originated in a woman in her 30s with COVID-19, enrolled during active disease. The source material was peripheral blood. The DNA for the CDR3 is TGTGCCAGCTACCAGGACAGCACCTCTGGGCAGTACTTC. This sequence encodes CASYQDSTSGQYF.